This T cell receptor beta chain emerged from a study of beta chain features in type 1 diabetes. Study context: Patients shared similar age, gender and cell yields with healthy donors. Findings of the study overall: Whether HLA type influences TCRB rearrangement remained unresolved here. Type 1 diabetes patients showed a moderate but significant shortening of TCRB CDR3s in all four CD4+ subsets.

Sequenced material consisted of expressed TCRB transcripts (all of the isolated RNA was reverse transcribed). Sequencing was performed with immunoSEQ multiplex PCR; in TCRdb, only in-frame clones are kept and a portion is missing. The repertoire includes 350,000 to 450,000 clones, roughly 12% of them detected once, and 0.0095% to 0.011% sits in the top ten. A remark on this clone: Antigen specificity is unknown.

The sample taken for sequencing was naive CD4+ T cells from blood. The receptor was derived from a woman aged 18-35 years with type 1 diabetes.

This CDR3 reads CASSFPETTYNEQFF. As DNA, the CDR3 is TGTGCCAGTAGTTTCCCAGAAACCACCTACAATGAGCAGTTCTTC. The V gene is TRBV19, the J gene TRBJ2-1; D gene unclear. From germline, CDR1 is LNHDA and CDR2 SQIVND (reference sequence). The ends were cut back, 5 bases at V and 2 bases at J, with 13 bases in the middle. The CDR3 extends over 15 amino acids.